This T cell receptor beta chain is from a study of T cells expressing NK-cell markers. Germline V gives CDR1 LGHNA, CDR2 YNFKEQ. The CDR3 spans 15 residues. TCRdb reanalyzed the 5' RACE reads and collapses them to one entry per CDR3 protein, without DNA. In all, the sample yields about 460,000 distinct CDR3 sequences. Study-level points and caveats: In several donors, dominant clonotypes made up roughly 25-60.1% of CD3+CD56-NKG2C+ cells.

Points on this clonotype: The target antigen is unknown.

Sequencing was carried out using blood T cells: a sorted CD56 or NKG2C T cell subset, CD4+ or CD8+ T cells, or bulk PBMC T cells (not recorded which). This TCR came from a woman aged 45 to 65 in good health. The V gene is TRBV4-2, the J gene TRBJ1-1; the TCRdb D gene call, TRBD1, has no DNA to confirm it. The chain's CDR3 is CASSQDGGRGTEAFF.